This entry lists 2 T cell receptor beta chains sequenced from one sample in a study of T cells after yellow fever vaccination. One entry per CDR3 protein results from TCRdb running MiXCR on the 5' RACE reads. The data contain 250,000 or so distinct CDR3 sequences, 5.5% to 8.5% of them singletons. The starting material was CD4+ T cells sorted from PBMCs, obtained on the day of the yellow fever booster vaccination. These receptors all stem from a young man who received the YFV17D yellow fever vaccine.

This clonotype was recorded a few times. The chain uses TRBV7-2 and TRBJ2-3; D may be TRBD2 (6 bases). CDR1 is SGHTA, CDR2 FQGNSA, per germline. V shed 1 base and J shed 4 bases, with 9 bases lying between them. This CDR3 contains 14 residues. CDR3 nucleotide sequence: TGTGCCAGCAGCTTAGGTTGGGGGGCAGATACGCAGTATTTT. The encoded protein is CASSLGWGADTQYF. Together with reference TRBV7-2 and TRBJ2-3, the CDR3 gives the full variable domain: GAGVSQSPSNKVTEKGKDVELRCDPISGHTALYWYRQSLGQGLEFLIYFQGNSAPDKSGLPSDRFSAERTGGSVSTLTIQRTQQEDSAVYLCASSLGWGADTQYFGPGTRLTVL.

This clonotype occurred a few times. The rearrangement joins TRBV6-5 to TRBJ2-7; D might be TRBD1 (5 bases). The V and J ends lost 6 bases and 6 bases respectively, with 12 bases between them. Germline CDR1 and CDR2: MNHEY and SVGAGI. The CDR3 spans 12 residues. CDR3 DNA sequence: TGTGCCAGCAGCATGCAGGGCGGCGAGCAGTACTTC. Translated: CASSMQGGEQYF.